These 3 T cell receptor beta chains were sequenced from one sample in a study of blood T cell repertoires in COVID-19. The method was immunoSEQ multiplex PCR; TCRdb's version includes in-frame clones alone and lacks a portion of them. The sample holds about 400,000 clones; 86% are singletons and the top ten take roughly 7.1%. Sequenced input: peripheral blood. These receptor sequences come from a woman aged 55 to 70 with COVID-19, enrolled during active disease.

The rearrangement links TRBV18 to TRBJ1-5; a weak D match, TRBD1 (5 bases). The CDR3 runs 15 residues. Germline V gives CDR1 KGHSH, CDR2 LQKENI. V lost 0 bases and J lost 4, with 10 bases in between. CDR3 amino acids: CASSPPAGRNQPQHF. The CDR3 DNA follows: TGTGCCAGCTCACCACCGGCAGGGCGGAATCAGCCCCAGCATTTT.

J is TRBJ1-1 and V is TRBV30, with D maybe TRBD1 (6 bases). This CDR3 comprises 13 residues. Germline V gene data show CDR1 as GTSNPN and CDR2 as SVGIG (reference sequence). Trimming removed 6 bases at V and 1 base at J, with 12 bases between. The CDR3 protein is CACTEGGNTEAFF. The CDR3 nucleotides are TGTGCCTGCACGGAAGGGGGGAACACTGAAGCTTTCTTT.

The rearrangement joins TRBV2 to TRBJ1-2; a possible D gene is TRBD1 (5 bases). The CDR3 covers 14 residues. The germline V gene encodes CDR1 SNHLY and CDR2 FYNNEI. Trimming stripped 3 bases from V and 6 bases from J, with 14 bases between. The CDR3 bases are TGTGCCAGCAGTGATGGAGGGACCTTAAATGGCTACACCTTC. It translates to CASSDGGTLNGYTF.